Listed below are T cell receptor beta chains from one sample, sequenced in a study of shared clonotypes between healthy human individuals. Produced via immunoSEQ multiplex PCR; TCRdb's table is partial and in-frame only. The sample includes some 1,600,000 clones, approximately 98% of them seen just once. Material for sequencing was naive CD4+ T cells sorted from blood. These receptors came from a young man in good health. Both conserved end residues are part of each CDR3. The D gene is left open where the match is weak. For some rows the clone size is stated as once, few or many, or as a class when expanded; others skip it.

D gene: TRBD1; V gene: TRBV2; J gene: TRBJ2-1; clone size: -; CDR3 protein: CASRNRGIVNEQFF; CDR3 DNA: TGTGCCAGCAGGAACAGGGGAATCGTCAATGAGCAGTTCTTC
D gene: TRBD2; V gene: TRBV9; J gene: TRBJ2-1; clone size: -; CDR3 protein: CASSVETSHGYEQFF; CDR3 DNA: TGTGCCAGCAGCGTAGAGACTAGCCATGGTTATGAGCAGTTCTTC
D gene: -; V gene: TRBV6-1; J gene: TRBJ2-1; clone size: -; CDR3 protein: CASSDRQIFREQFF; CDR3 DNA: TGTGCCAGCAGTGACAGACAAATTTTTAGAGAGCAGTTCTTC
D gene: -; V gene: TRBV28; J gene: TRBJ2-1; clone size: -; CDR3 protein: CASSSLDISSYNEQFF; CDR3 DNA: TGTGCCAGCAGTTCATTGGACATTAGCTCCTACAATGAGCAGTTCTTC
D gene: -; V gene: TRBV28; J gene: TRBJ2-5; clone size: -; CDR3 protein: CASSLDQETQYF; CDR3 DNA: TGTGCCAGCAGTTTGGACCAAGAGACCCAGTACTTC
D gene: TRBD2; V gene: TRBV25-1; J gene: TRBJ2-7; clone size: -; CDR3 protein: CASSESYFTTSGSYEQYF; CDR3 DNA: TGTGCCAGCAGTGAATCTTACTTTACGACTAGCGGGAGTTACGAGCAGTACTTC
D gene: -; V gene: TRBV28; J gene: TRBJ1-2; clone size: -; CDR3 protein: CASSLGGYGYTF; CDR3 DNA: TGTGCCAGCAGTTTAGGGGGTTATGGCTACACCTTC
D gene: -; V gene: TRBV28; J gene: TRBJ2-7; clone size: -; CDR3 protein: CASSRTAGSYLGEQYF; CDR3 DNA: TGTGCCAGCAGTCGAACCGCTGGGAGTTATTTGGGCGAGCAGTACTTC
D gene: -; V gene: TRBV7-2; J gene: TRBJ1-1; clone size: -; CDR3 protein: CASSLVGMNTEAFF; CDR3 DNA: TGTGCCAGCAGCTTGGTCGGTATGAACACTGAAGCTTTCTTT
D gene: TRBD2; V gene: TRBV29-1; J gene: TRBJ2-3; clone size: -; CDR3 protein: CSVEAPGRTDTQYF; CDR3 DNA: TGCAGCGTTGAAGCACCCGGGAGGACAGATACGCAGTATTTT
D gene: TRBD2; V gene: TRBV9; J gene: TRBJ2-1; clone size: -; CDR3 protein: CASDGGGSSGRNEQFF; CDR3 DNA: TGTGCCAGCGATGGAGGTGGGTCTAGCGGGCGCAATGAGCAGTTCTTC
D gene: -; V gene: TRBV6-5; J gene: TRBJ2-7; clone size: -; CDR3 protein: CASRGGGASVYEQYF; CDR3 DNA: TGTGCCAGCAGGGGGGGAGGTGCAAGCGTCTACGAGCAGTACTTC
D gene: -; V gene: TRBV5-1; J gene: TRBJ2-7; clone size: -; CDR3 protein: CASSGDGLSYEQYF; CDR3 DNA: TGCGCCAGCAGCGGGGACGGCCTCTCCTACGAGCAGTACTTC
D gene: TRBD1; V gene: TRBV4-3; J gene: TRBJ1-1; clone size: -; CDR3 protein: CASSQGGQGAEAFF; CDR3 DNA: TGCGCCAGCAGCCAAGGGGGACAGGGGGCTGAAGCTTTCTTT
D gene: -; V gene: TRBV4-3; J gene: TRBJ2-7; clone size: -; CDR3 protein: CASSQARVGFYEQYF; CDR3 DNA: TGCGCCAGCAGCCAAGCCAGGGTTGGATTCTACGAGCAGTACTTC
D gene: TRBD1; V gene: TRBV19; J gene: TRBJ1-5; clone size: -; CDR3 protein: CASSTTGVSNQPQHF; CDR3 DNA: TGTGCCAGTAGCACGACAGGGGTTAGCAATCAGCCCCAGCATTTT
D gene: -; V gene: TRBV7-9; J gene: TRBJ2-7; clone size: once; CDR3 protein: CASSPSANYEQYF; CDR3 DNA: TGTGCCAGCAGCCCTAGTGCCAACTACGAGCAGTACTTC